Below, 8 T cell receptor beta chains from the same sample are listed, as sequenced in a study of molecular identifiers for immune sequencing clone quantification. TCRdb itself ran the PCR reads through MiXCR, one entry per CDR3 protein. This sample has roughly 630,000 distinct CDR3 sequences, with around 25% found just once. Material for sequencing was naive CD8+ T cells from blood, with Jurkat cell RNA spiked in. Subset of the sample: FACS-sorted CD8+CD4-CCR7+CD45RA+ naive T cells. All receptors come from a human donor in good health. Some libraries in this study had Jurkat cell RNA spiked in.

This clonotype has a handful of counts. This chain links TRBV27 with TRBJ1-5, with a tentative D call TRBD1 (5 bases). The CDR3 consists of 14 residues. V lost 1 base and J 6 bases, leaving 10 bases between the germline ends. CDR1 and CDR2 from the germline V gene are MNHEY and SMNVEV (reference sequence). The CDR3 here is CASSLLAGSQPQHF. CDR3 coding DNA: TGTGCCAGCAGTTTATTGGCAGGGTCTCAGCCCCAGCATTTT.

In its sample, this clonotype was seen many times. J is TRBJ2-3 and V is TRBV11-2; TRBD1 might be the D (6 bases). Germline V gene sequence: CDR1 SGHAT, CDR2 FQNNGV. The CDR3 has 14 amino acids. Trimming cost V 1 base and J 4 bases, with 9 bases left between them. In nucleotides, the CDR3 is TGTGCCAGCAGCTTAGTACAGGGCCCAGATACGCAGTATTTT. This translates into CASSLVQGPDTQYF.

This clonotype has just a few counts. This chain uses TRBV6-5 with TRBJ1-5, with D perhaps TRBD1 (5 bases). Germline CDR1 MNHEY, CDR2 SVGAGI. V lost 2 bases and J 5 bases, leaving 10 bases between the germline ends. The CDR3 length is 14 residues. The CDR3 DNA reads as TGTGCCAGCAGTTACGGTCTAGGGGATCAGCCCCAGCATTTT. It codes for CASSYGLGDQPQHF.

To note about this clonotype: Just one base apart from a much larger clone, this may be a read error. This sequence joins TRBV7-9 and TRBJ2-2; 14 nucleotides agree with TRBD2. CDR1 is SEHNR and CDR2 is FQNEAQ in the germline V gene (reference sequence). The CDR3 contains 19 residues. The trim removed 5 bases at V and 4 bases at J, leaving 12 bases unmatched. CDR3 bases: TGTGCCAGCAGCCCCGGGACTAGCGGGAGTACGCCGACCACCGGGGAGCTGTTTTTT. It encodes CASSPGTSGSTPTTGELFF.

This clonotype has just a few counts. The CDR3 nucleotides are TGTGCCATCAGTGACAGGGACTCCATTAGAACAGATACGCAGTATTTT. Its protein product is CAISDRDSIRTDTQYF. This chain uses TRBV10-3 with TRBJ2-3; a weak D match, TRBD2 (6 bases). In germline, CDR1 is ENHRY, CDR2 SYGVKD. V was clipped by 3 bases and J by 3 bases, with 16 bases between them. CDR3 size: 16 residues.

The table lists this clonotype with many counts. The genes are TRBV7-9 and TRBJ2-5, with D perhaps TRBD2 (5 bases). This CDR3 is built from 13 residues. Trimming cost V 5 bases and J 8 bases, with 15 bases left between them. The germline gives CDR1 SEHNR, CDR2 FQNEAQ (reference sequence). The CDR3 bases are TGTGCCAGCAGCCACGCGGATCGGGGAACCCAGTACTTC. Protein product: CASSHADRGTQYF.

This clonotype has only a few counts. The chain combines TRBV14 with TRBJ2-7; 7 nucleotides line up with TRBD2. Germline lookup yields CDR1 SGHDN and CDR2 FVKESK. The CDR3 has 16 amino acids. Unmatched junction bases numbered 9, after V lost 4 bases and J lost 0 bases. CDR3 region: CASSPFRGRTSYEQYF. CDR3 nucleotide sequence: TGTGCCAGCAGCCCTTTTCGCGGGAGAACCTCCTACGAGCAGTACTTC.

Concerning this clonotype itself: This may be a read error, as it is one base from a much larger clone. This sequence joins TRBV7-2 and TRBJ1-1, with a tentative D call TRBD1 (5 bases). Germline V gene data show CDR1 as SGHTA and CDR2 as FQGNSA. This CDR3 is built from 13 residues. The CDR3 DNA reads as TGTGCCAGCAGCGTAGCCTGGGGGACTGAAGCTTTCTTT. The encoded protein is CASSVAWGTEAFF.